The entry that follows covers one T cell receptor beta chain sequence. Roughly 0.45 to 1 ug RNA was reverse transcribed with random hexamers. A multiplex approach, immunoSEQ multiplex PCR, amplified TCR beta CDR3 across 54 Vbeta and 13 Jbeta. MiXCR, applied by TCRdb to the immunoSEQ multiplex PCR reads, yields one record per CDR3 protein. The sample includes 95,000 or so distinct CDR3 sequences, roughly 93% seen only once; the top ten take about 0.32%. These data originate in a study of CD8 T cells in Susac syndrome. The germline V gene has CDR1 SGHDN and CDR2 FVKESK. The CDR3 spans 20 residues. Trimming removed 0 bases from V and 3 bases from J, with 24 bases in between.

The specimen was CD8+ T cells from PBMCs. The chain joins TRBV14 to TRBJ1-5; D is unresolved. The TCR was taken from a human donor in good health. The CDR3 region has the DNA TGTGCCAGCAGCCAAGAAGGCCCCACAGCTCCATCCATAGTCAATCAGCCCCAGCATTTT. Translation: CASSQEGPTAPSIVNQPQHF. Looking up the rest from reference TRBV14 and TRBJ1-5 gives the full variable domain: EAGVTQFPSHSVIEKGQTVTLRCDPISGHDNLYWYRRVMGKEIKFLLHFVKESKQDESGMPNNRFLAERTGGTYSTLKVQPAELEDSGVYFCASSQEGPTAPSIVNQPQHFGDGTRLSIL.